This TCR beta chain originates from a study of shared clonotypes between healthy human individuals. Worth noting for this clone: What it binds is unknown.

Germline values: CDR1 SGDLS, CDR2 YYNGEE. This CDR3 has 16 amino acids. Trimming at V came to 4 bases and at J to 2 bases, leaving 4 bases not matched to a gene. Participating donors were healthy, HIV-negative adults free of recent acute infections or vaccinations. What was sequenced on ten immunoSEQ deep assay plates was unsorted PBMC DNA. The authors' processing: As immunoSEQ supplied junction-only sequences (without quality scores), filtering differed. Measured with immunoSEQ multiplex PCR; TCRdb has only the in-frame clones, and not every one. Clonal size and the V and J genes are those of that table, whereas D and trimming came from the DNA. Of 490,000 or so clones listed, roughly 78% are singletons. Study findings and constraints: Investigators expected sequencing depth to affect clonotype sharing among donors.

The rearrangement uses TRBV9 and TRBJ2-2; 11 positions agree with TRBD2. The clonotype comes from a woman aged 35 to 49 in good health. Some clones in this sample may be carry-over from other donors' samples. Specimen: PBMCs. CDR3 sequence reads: CASSLGTSGNTGELFF. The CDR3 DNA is TGTGCCAGCAGCCTTGGGACTAGCGGAAACACCGGGGAGCTGTTTTTT.